The source of this T cell receptor beta chain is a study of blood T cell repertoires in COVID-19. Looking at the study overall: The origin of the acute and convalescent COVID-19 samples was the United States, Italy and Spain. T cells, B-cell-depleted T cells, or PBMCs supplied cDNA or gDNA.

Original processing methods: How many nucleated cells were present was estimated from reference gene primer amplification. Clones were read by immunoSEQ multiplex PCR, and TCRdb kept only the in-frame ones, dropping some. V and J calls and clone size come straight from that table; D and trimming were deduced from the DNA. In the table there are roughly 110,000 clones, approximately 88% of which are singletons. The CDR3 contains 13 residues. Germline CDR1 reads SGHAT; CDR2 reads FQNNGV. Deletions cut 2 bases from V and 9 bases from J, with 14 bases between. The chain employs TRBV11-2 and TRBJ2-7; D remains unclear. The specimen was peripheral blood. This sequence was found in a middle-aged man with active or convalescent COVID-19. In DNA form, the CDR3 reads TGTGCCAGCAGCTTATTAGAAGTTGCTAGGCAGTACTTC. This codes for CASSLLEVARQYF.